The T cell receptor beta chain described here comes from a study of blood T cell repertoires in COVID-19. Study background: The study drew acute and convalescent COVID-19 samples from the United States, Italy and Spain.

Trimming took off 8 bases at V and 7 bases at J, with 15 bases between the two ends. The germline V gene encodes CDR1 SNHLY and CDR2 FYNNEI. There are 14 residues in the CDR3. As originally analysed: The assay estimated nucleated cells by amplifying reference gene primers. This table comes from immunoSEQ multiplex PCR, and its TCRdb copy is limited to in-frame clones, with some not included. That table furnishes V, J and clone size, whereas the DNA furnished D and trimming. The data contain about 280,000 clones, 75% to 85% of them seen just once; the ten biggest clones take up 5.1%. This chain joins TRBV2 and TRBJ1-6, with D tentatively TRBD1 (5 bases). The TCR sequence derives from a man aged 50 to 60 with active or convalescent COVID-19. The source material was peripheral blood. CDR3 nucleotide sequence: TGTGCCAGCCGGAAGACAGCCCAAAATTCACCCCTCCACTTT. Amino acids: CASRKTAQNSPLHF.